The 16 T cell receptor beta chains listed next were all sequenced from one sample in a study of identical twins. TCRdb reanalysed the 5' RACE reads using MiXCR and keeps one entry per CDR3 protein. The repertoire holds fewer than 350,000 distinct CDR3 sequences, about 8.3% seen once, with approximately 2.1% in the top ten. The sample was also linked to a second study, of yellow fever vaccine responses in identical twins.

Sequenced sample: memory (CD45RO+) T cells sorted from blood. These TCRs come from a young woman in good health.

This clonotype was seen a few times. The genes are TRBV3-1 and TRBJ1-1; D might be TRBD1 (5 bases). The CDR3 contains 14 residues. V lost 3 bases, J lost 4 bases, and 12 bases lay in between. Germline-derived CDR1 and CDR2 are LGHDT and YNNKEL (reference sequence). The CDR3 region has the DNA TGTGCCAGCAGCCATGGGACTGACGCCACTGAAGCTTTCTTT. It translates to CASSHGTDATEAFF.

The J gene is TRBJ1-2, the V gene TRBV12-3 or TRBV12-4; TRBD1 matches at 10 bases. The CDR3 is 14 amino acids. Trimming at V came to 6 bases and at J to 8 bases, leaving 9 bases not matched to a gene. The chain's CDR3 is CASRWTGGSNGYTF. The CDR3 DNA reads TGTGCCAGCAGGTGGACAGGGGGTTCAAACGGCTACACCTTC.

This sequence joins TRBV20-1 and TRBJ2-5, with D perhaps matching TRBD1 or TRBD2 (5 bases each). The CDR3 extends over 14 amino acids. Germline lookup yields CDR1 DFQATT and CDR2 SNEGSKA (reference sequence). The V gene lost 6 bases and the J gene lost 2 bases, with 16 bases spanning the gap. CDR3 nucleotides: TGCAGTGCCAGGGCTGGGACGGCTCAAGAGACCCAGTACTTC. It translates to CSARAGTAQETQYF.

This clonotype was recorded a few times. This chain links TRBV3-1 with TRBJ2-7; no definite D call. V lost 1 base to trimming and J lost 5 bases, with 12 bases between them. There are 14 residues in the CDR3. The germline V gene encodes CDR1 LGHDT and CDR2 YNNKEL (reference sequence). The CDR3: CASSQVVGSNEQYF. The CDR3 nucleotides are TGTGCCAGCAGCCAAGTTGTCGGTTCAAACGAGCAGTACTTC.

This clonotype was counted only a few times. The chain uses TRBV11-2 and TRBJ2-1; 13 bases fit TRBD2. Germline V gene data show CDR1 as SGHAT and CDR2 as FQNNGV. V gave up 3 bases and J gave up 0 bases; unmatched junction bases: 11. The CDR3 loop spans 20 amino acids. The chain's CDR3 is CASSFPPVTSGGPSYNEQFF. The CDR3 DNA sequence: TGTGCCAGCAGCTTTCCCCCCGTGACTAGCGGGGGGCCCTCCTACAATGAGCAGTTCTTC.

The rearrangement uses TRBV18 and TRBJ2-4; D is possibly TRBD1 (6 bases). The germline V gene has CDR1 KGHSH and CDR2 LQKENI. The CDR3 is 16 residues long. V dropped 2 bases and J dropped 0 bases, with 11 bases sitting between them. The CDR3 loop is CASSPGQLLAKNIQYF. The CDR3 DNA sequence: TGTGCCAGCTCACCAGGACAGCTACTAGCCAAAAACATTCAGTACTTC.

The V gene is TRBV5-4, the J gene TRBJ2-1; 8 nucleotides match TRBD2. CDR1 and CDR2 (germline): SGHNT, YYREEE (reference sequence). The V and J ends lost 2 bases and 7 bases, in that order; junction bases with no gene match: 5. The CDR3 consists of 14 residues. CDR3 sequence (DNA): TGTGCCAGCAGCTTCGGGGGGGCCTTTAATGAGCAGTTCTTC. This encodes CASSFGGAFNEQFF.

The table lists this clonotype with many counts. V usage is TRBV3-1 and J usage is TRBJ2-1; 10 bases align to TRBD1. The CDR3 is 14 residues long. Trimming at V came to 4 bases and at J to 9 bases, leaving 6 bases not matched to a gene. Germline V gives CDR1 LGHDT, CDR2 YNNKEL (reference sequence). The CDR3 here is CASSLGQGKGEQFF. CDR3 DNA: TGTGCCAGCAGCCTGGGACAGGGGAAGGGTGAGCAGTTCTTC.

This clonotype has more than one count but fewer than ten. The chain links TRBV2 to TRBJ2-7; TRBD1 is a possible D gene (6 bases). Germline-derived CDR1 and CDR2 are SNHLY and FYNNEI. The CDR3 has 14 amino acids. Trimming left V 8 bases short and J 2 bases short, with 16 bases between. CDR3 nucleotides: TGTGCCAGCGAGGGCATGGACAGACCCTACGAGCAGTACTTC. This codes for CASEGMDRPYEQYF.

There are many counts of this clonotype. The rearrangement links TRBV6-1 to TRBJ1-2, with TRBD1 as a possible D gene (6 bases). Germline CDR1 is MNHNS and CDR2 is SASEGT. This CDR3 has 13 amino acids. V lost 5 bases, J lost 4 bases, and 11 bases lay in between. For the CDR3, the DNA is TGTGCCAGCAGTACGCCGACAGGCTATGGCTACACCTTC. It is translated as CASSTPTGYGYTF.

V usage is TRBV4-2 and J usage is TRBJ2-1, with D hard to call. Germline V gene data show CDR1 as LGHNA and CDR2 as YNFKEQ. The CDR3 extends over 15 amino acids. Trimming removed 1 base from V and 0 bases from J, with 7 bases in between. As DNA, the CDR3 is TGTGCCAGCAGCCAAGTAGCCGACTCCTACAATGAGCAGTTCTTC. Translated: CASSQVADSYNEQFF.

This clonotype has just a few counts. CDR3 protein: CASSPRQVNTGELFF. CDR3 DNA: TGTGCCAGCAGCCCCCGACAGGTCAACACCGGGGAGCTGTTTTTT. The gene calls are TRBV27 and TRBJ2-2; D is perhaps TRBD1 (6 bases). V dropped 6 bases and J dropped 2 bases, with 13 bases sitting between them. CDR1 and CDR2 from the germline V gene are MNHEY and SMNVEV (reference sequence). The CDR3 has 15 residues.

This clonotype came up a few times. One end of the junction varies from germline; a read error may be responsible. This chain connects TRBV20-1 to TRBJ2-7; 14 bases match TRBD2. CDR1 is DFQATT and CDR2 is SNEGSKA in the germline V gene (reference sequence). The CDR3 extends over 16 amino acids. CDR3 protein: CCAREGGTSGSHEQYF. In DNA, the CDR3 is TGCTGTGCTAGAGAAGGAGGGACTAGCGGGAGCCACGAGCAGTACTTC.

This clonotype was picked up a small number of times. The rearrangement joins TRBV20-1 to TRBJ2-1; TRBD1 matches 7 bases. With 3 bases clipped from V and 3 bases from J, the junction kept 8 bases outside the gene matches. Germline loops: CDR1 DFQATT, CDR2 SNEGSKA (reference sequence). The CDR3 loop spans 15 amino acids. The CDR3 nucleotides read TGCAGTGCTAGGGGGCTGGGGACAGACTACAATGAGCAGTTCTTC. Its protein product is CSARGLGTDYNEQFF.

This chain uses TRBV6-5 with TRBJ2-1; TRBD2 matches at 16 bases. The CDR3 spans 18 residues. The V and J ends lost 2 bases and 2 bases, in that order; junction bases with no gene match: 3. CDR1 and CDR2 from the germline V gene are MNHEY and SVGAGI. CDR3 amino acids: CASSYRGLAGGAYNEQFF. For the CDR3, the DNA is TGTGCCAGCAGTTACCGGGGACTAGCGGGAGGGGCCTACAATGAGCAGTTCTTC.

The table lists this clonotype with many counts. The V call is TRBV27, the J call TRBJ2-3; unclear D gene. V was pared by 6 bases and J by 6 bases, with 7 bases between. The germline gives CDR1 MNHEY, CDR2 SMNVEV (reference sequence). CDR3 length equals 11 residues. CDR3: CASSLQDTQYF. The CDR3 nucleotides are TGTGCCAGCAGCTTACAGGATACGCAGTATTTT.